A selection of T cell receptor beta chains follows, all from one sample in a study of blood T cell repertoires in COVID-19. Only in-frame clones appear in the TCRdb table, and some are missing; sequencing was by immunoSEQ multiplex PCR. The data show 300,000 to 400,000 clones, with approximately 86% seen just once and approximately 10% held by the top ten. The material sequenced was peripheral blood. These receptors all stem from a man aged 25 to 45 with COVID-19, enrolled during active disease. Both conserved end residues are trimmed from each CDR3. Each record gives: J gene, V gene, CDR3 protein.

>TRBJ2-7|TRBV5-1
ASSLNELGEQY
>TRBJ1-4|TRBV6-5
ASSYQGSDKGEKLF
>TRBJ1-1|TRBV4-2
ASSADREAF
>TRBJ1-1|TRBV5-1
ASLLGTGGTRTEAF
>TRBJ2-5|TRBV5-1
ASSLGPRPGETQY
>TRBJ1-4|TRBV19
ASSTLGGPNLI
>TRBJ1-3|TRBV29-1
SGVESSGNTIY
>TRBJ1-2|TRBV3-1/TRBV3-2
ASSQDSGQGANGYT
>TRBJ1-1|TRBV24-1
ASQPQGQLWEAF
>TRBJ1-5|TRBV7-2
ASTPGQVNQPQH
>TRBJ2-3|TRBV7-9
ASSSGQGQY
>TRBJ1-4|TRBV27
ASWGRGGEKLF
>TRBJ1-1|TRBV18
ASSDGRNTEAF
>TRBJ2-3|TRBV7-2
ASSLRLAPGDTQY
>TRBJ1-3|TRBV5-4
ASSWSSTAGNTIY
>TRBJ2-3|TRBV5-1
ASSLRAVRTSLDTQY
>TRBJ2-1|TRBV5-1
ASSSYLDRSGYSYNEQF
>TRBJ2-1|TRBV29-1
SVDASGGALANEQF
>TRBJ1-6|TRBV7-2
ASSFDSHNSPLH
>TRBJ2-7|TRBV5-4
ASSLGFGGVYEQY
>TRBJ1-2|TRBV6-1
ASSEAGGAGYGYT
>TRBJ1-5|TRBV28
ASSPSRQPQH
>TRBJ2-7|TRBV14
ASSHYRGAGYEQY
>TRBJ1-1|TRBV19
ASRGALRNTEAF
>TRBJ1-1|TRBV7-9
ASRGQMNTEAF
>TRBJ2-7|TRBV6-5
GTKAGDHYEQY
>TRBJ1-6|TRBV7-3
ASSLNSPGALATPLH
>TRBJ2-3|TRBV2
ASNPRTSVSDTQY
>TRBJ1-6|TRBV7-2
ASSPSSYNSPLH
>TRBJ2-3|TRBV11-2
ASSLGGFSTDTQY
>TRBJ1-1|TRBV5-1
ASSGEAHVEAF
>TRBJ2-1|TRBV25-1
ASSERGLNYNEQF
>TRBJ2-2|TRBV2
ASRMGGRAGELF
>TRBJ1-2|TRBV29-1
SVEVEEDYGYT
>TRBJ1-2|TRBV7-9
ASSSTGSYGYT
>TRBJ2-5|TRBV4-3
ASSQETAGQETQY
>TRBJ2-3|TRBV28
ASSLASGAGDTQY
>TRBJ1-2|TRBV15
ATSRDGLYGYT
>TRBJ1-5|TRBV23-1
ASSQCETGRAQPQH
>TRBJ2-1|TRBV27
ASSLSQLPYNEQF